The 28 T cell receptor beta chains listed next were all sequenced from one sample in a study of blood T cell repertoires in COVID-19. Sequencing used immunoSEQ multiplex PCR; TCRdb keeps in-frame clones, though not all of them. The data show about 81,000 clones, approximately 90% seen once. Input material: PBMCs or T cells enriched from blood (not recorded which). The receptors shown here come from a woman between 45 and 65 years old with acute COVID-19.

The chain combines TRBV3-1 (or the pseudogene TRBV3-2) with TRBJ1-4, with 11 bases fitting TRBD1. This CDR3 spans 15 amino acids. Germline lookup yields CDR1 LGHDT and CDR2 YNNKEL (reference sequence). V was pared by 4 bases and J by 8 bases, with 6 bases of the junction left unmatched. CDR3: CASSRWTGGSEKLFF. The CDR3 DNA reads as TGTGCCAGCAGCCGATGGACAGGGGGCAGCGAAAAACTGTTTTTT.

The count of this clone is one. The CDR3 DNA is TGTGCCAGCAGTTACTCAGTCCTAGCAGATACGCAGTATTTT. This sequence encodes CASSYSVLADTQYF. The J gene is TRBJ2-3, the V gene TRBV6-5, with D uncertain. The V end lost 0 bases, the J end lost 4 bases, and 8 bases lay between the germline ends. The CDR3 spans 14 residues. Germline assignment: CDR1 MNHEY and CDR2 SVGAGI.

V and J are TRBV4-3 and TRBJ2-6; the match to TRBD1 covers 7 bases. This CDR3 contains 16 residues. V lost 2 bases to trimming and J lost 3 bases; unmatched junction nucleotides: 4. From germline, CDR1 is LGHNA and CDR2 YSLEER. The CDR3 sequence: CASSQSTGVGANVLTF. As DNA, the CDR3 is TGCGCCAGCAGCCAAAGTACAGGGGTTGGGGCCAACGTCCTGACTTTC.

V gene TRBV30 combines with J gene TRBJ1-2; 7 bases are a match to TRBD1. The length of the CDR3 is 14 residues. The junction had 11 bases not matched to a gene; V was cut back by 3 bases and J by 7 bases. Germline assignment: CDR1 GTSNPN and CDR2 SVGIG (reference sequence). CDR3 protein: CAWRWRQGEGGYTF. The CDR3, as DNA: TGTGCCTGGAGATGGAGACAGGGCGAGGGTGGCTACACCTTC.

The chain couples TRBV5-4 to TRBJ2-2; D gene uncertain. V was cut by 5 bases and J by 4 bases, with 12 bases left in between. Germline V gene sequence: CDR1 SGHNT, CDR2 YYREEE (reference sequence). The CDR3 has 14 amino acids. In DNA form, the CDR3 reads TGTGCCAGCAGTCCCCCGGGTATCACCGGGGAGCTGTTTTTT. Protein: CASSPPGITGELFF.

The rearrangement uses TRBV24-1 and TRBJ2-3, with TRBD1 matching 7 bases. J gave up 0 bases and V 3 bases, and 8 bases lay outside the gene matches. There are 17 residues in the CDR3. The germline V gene has CDR1 KGHDR and CDR2 SFDVKD. Written as DNA, the CDR3 is TGTGCCACCAGTGATGGGGACAGATCAACTAGCACAGATACGCAGTATTTT. It codes for CATSDGDRSTSTDTQYF.

The chain is built from TRBV19 and TRBJ2-7, with a possible D match to TRBD1 (7 bases). The germline CDR1 and CDR2 sequences are LNHDA and SQIVND (reference sequence). CDR3 length: 13 amino acids. Deletions cut 5 bases from V and 6 bases from J, with 14 bases between. CDR3 nucleotides: TGTGCCAGTAGTGTCGGGCGGGACAGCGAGCAGTACTTC. This codes for CASSVGRDSEQYF.

V is TRBV15 and J is TRBJ2-4, with 9 bases fitting TRBD1. Germline V gives CDR1 LNHNV, CDR2 YYDKDF (reference sequence). There are 16 residues in the CDR3. With 6 bases clipped from V and 0 bases from J, the junction kept 6 bases outside the gene matches. The CDR3 region is CATRKGQGLAKNIQYF. The CDR3 DNA is TGTGCCACCAGAAAGGGACAGGGACTAGCCAAAAACATTCAGTACTTC.

The rearrangement joins TRBV5-6 to TRBJ2-3, with 7 positions matching TRBD2. J gave up 2 bases and V 1 base, and 4 bases lay outside the gene matches. The germline V gene has CDR1 SGHDT and CDR2 YYEEEE. This CDR3 spans 15 amino acids. In DNA form, the CDR3 reads TGTGCCAGCAGCTTGAGAGCGGGGTCCACAGATACGCAGTATTTT. This codes for CASSLRAGSTDTQYF.

The table lists this clone with a few counts. The chain recombines TRBV25-1 with TRBJ2-7; 12 bases map to TRBD2. The ends lost 8 bases at V and 1 base at J; junction bases unmatched: 6. The germline gives CDR1 MGHDK, CDR2 SYGVNS. CDR3 size: 15 residues. CDR3 DNA sequence: TGTGCCAGCCGAATCGGACTAGCGGGATCCTACGAGCAGTACTTC. Encoded protein: CASRIGLAGSYEQYF.

The V gene is TRBV11-2, the J gene TRBJ2-5; D is unclear. V was trimmed by 1 base and J by 5 bases, leaving 8 bases between them. This CDR3 comprises 13 residues. Germline V gene lookup returns CDR1 SGHAT and CDR2 FQNNGV. The CDR3 DNA reads TGTGCCAGCAGCTTAGGCGGAGAGGAGACCCAGTACTTC. Amino acid sequence: CASSLGGEETQYF.

The CDR3 protein is CASSFGGRTADTQYF. CDR3 nucleotides: TGTGCCAGCAGCTTCGGCGGGAGGACAGCAGATACGCAGTATTTT. The chain has TRBV11-3 and TRBJ2-3; 8 bases are shared with TRBD2. V shed 3 bases and J 4 bases; nucleotides not matched to a gene: 6. CDR1 is SGHNT and CDR2 is YENEEA in the germline V gene. The CDR3 is 15 amino acids.

The chain joins TRBV7-2 to TRBJ2-3; TRBD1 agrees at 7 bases. CDR1 and CDR2 (germline): SGHTA, FQGNSA. V shed 6 bases, J shed 2 bases, and the junction held 5 bases outside the gene matches. The CDR3 is 14 residues long. CDR3 residues: CASRSTGITDTQYF. CDR3 nucleotide sequence: TGTGCCAGCAGATCGACAGGGATCACAGATACGCAGTATTTT.

The chain recombines TRBV5-4 with TRBJ2-3; TRBD2 is a possible D gene (5 bases). There are 14 residues in the CDR3. The V gene lost 3 bases and the J gene lost 2 bases, with 10 bases spanning the gap. Germline lookup yields CDR1 SGHNT and CDR2 YYREEE (reference sequence). The CDR3 DNA follows: TGTGCCAGCAGCTCAGGACTTACCACAGATACGCAGTATTTT. Translation gives CASSSGLTTDTQYF.

The J gene is TRBJ1-4, the V gene TRBV7-6; D gene ambiguous. Deletions cut 1 base from V and 8 bases from J, with 14 bases between. The germline gives CDR1 SGHVS, CDR2 FNYEAQ. This CDR3 region has 15 residues. CDR3 sequence (DNA): TGTGCCAGCAGCTTAGAAACTCGTAGTCGGGAAAAACTGTTTTTT. It codes for CASSLETRSREKLFF.

J is TRBJ2-7 and V is TRBV9, with D perhaps matching TRBD1 (5 bases). The CDR3 is 15 residues long. V was cut by 3 bases and J by 0 bases, with 13 bases left in between. From germline, CDR1 is SGDLS and CDR2 YYNGEE. CDR3 sequence: CASSADSAFSYEQYF. In nucleotides, the CDR3 is TGTGCCAGCAGCGCCGACAGTGCTTTCTCCTACGAGCAGTACTTC.

The chain carries TRBV6-5 and TRBJ2-1; the match to TRBD1 covers 8 bases. Germline lookup yields CDR1 MNHEY and CDR2 SVGAGI. Germline trimming cut 8 bases from V and 4 bases from J; bases unmatched to any gene: 10. The CDR3 length is 15 residues. This CDR3 reads CASVGQAELYNEQFF. The CDR3 DNA reads TGTGCCAGCGTGGGACAGGCGGAATTGTACAATGAGCAGTTCTTC.

As DNA, the CDR3 is TGTGCCAGCAGCACCCTCAGGGGGTGGGCCGAGCAGTACTTC. Translating it yields CASSTLRGWAEQYF. The chain is built from TRBV9 and TRBJ2-7; 7 nucleotides match TRBD1. With V trimmed by 4 bases and J by 6 bases, 10 bases remained unmatched. The CDR3 has 14 residues. Germline V gene data show CDR1 as SGDLS and CDR2 as YYNGEE. Full variable domain (remainder filled in from reference TRBV9 and TRBJ2-7): DSGVTQTPKHLITATGQRVTLRCSPRSGDLSVYWYQQSLDQGLQFLIQYYNGEERAKGNILERFSAQQFPDLHSELNLSSLELGDSALYFCASSTLRGWAEQYFGPGTRLTVT.

This rearrangement joins TRBV7-2 to TRBJ2-3; D may be TRBD2 (5 bases). The CDR3 totals 15 residues. Per germline, CDR1 SGHTA and CDR2 FQGNSA. V was shortened by 4 bases and J by 1 base, with 12 bases between the two germline ends. DNA of the CDR3: TGTGCCAGCAGCTCCTTCTCGGAGGGCACAGATACGCAGTATTTT. It is translated as CASSSFSEGTDTQYF. Full variable domain (remainder filled in from reference TRBV7-2 and TRBJ2-3): GAGVSQSPSNKVTEKGKDVELRCDPISGHTALYWYRQSLGQGLEFLIYFQGNSAPDKSGLPSDRFSAERTGGSVSTLTIQRTQQEDSAVYLCASSSFSEGTDTQYFGPGTRLTVL.

The gene calls are TRBV7-2 and TRBJ2-5; TRBD2 is a possible D gene (5 bases). V lost 1 base and J 4 bases, leaving 13 bases between the germline ends. CDR1 is SGHTA and CDR2 is FQGNSA in the germline V gene. CDR3 length: 15 amino acids. Here the CDR3 DNA reads TGTGCCAGCAGCTTAGATCCGGGGAGTGGAGAGACCCAGTACTTC. It is translated as CASSLDPGSGETQYF.

This sequence joins TRBV28 and TRBJ1-2; TRBD1 matches 8 bases. The CDR3 is made up of 14 amino acids. The germline V gene has CDR1 MDHEN and CDR2 SYDVKM. After removal of 2 bases from V and 8 bases from J, the junction contained 7 bases not matched to a gene. The CDR3 bases are TGTGCCAGCAGTTTAGCGACAGGGGAATGGGGCTACACCTTC. Protein product: CASSLATGEWGYTF.

Concerning this clone itself: One junction end disagrees with the germline gene, perhaps due to a read error. The V and J genes are TRBV7-7 and TRBJ2-1, with 8 bases aligning to TRBD2. Per germline, CDR1 SSHAT and CDR2 FNYEAQ (reference sequence). This CDR3 spans 19 amino acids. The CDR3 DNA sequence: TGTGCTAGCAGCTTAGCTCGGACATATAGCGGGACCCCTCGAGATGAGCAGTTCTTC. It is translated as CASSLARTYSGTPRDEQFF.

This sequence joins TRBV6-2 or TRBV6-3 and TRBJ2-3; 9 positions match TRBD2. This CDR3 is built from 15 residues. Germline V lookup: CDR1 MNHEY, CDR2 SVGEGT. J lost 8 bases, V lost 0 bases, and 6 bases had no gene match. The CDR3 reads CASSYSGGRVGTQYF. DNA for the CDR3: TGTGCCAGCAGTTACTCGGGCGGGAGGGTCGGTACGCAGTATTTT.

As to this clone: One end of the junction does not line up with germline, which may come from a read error. The chain is built from TRBV11-3 and TRBJ1-1; TRBD1 might be the D (5 bases). Germline V gives CDR1 SGHNT, CDR2 YENEEA. The CDR3 loop spans 17 amino acids. The CDR3 loop is CASSIDSGTTLNTEAFF. CDR3 DNA: TGTGCCAGCAGCATAGACAGTGGTACCACGTTGAACACTGAAGCTTTCTTT.

V gene TRBV28 combines with J gene TRBJ1-3; no clear D. Germline-derived CDR1 and CDR2 are MDHEN and SYDVKM. This CDR3 is 12 amino acids long. V was shortened by 6 bases and J by 9 bases, with 12 bases between the two germline ends. The CDR3 spells CASRSEYSTIYF. DNA for the CDR3: TGTGCCAGCAGATCCGAGTATTCCACCATATATTTT.

The genes are TRBV19 and TRBJ2-1; TRBD2 agrees at 10 bases. This CDR3 contains 15 residues. The J segment lost 2 bases and the V segment lost 4 bases, leaving 2 bases of the junction unmatched. Germline V gives CDR1 LNHDA, CDR2 SQIVND (reference sequence). The CDR3 DNA follows: TGTGCCAGTAGTACCCTAGCGGGGGCCTACAATGAGCAGTTCTTC. Translating gives CASSTLAGAYNEQFF.

This sequence joins TRBV6-5 and TRBJ2-2; 8 nucleotides agree with TRBD2. Germline CDR1 MNHEY, CDR2 SVGAGI. The length of the CDR3 is 14 residues. With 7 bases clipped from V and 5 bases from J, the junction kept 6 bases outside the gene matches. The CDR3 DNA reads TGTGCCAGCATGACCCGGGGGGGAACCGGGGAGCTGTTTTTT. This gives the protein CASMTRGGTGELFF.

The chain has TRBV7-2 and TRBJ2-5; maybe TRBD1 (5 bases). Germline CDR1 reads SGHTA; CDR2 reads FQGNSA. V shed 5 bases and J shed 7 bases, with 11 bases lying between them. There are 12 residues in the CDR3. DNA of the CDR3: TGTGCCAGCAGCCTGGACAAAGGGACCCAGTACTTC. Its translation: CASSLDKGTQYF.